A selection of T cell receptor delta chains follows, all from one sample in a study of gamma-delta chains in newborns, infants, children. TCRdb repeated clone calling on the reads with CATT. The table shows 13,000 to 15,000 delta-chain clones, with less than 9.5% occurring only once. The specimen was blood. The receptors originated from a child who was a newborn, infant or young child, either healthy, febrile or measles-vaccinated (not recorded which). Each CDR3 is given with its conserved first and last residue. Clone size is not always given. Where it is, it says once, few, many or a class for expanded clones.

size,V,CDR3
few,TRDV2,CACDTGMVSSQLFF
NA,TRDV2,CACDSLGAWDTRQMFF
NA,TRDV2,CACVTVLGDTRTWDTRQMFF
medium-sized,TRDV2,CACDTVLGDTLSSWDTRQMFF
many,TRDV2,CACDRILGDTWDTRQMFF
few,TRDV2,CACDTVLLGDKMTAQLFF
large,TRDV2,CACDKVLGDTWDTRQMFF
NA,TRDV2,CACDTVLGDTPFSWDTRQMFF
NA,TRDV2,CACDTGYWGIPSSWDTRQMFF
NA,TRDV2,CACDTVGDTGTDKLIF
few,TRDV2,CACDTVAGDLSSWDTRQTFF
few,TRDV2,CACDIPGDWGIRRKYGKLIF
NA,TRDV2,CACDRIPGTISSWDTRQMFF
NA,TRDV2,CACDALLGDISSWDTRQMFF
few,TRDV2,CACDRTGGHSWDTRQMFF
NA,TRDV3,CAFRGDTTAQLFF
few,TRDV2,CACDNWGIGSWDTRQMFF
NA,TRDV2,CACDTLLGDTSWDTRQMFF
few,TRDV2,CACDVLGVPYTDKLIF
few,TRDV2,CACDTWGIQGSWDTRQMFF
few,TRDV1,CALGGASSLPDLVLGVLPYTDKLIF
few,TRDV2,CACDTAERAWDTRQMFF
NA,TRDV2,CACDKLGDTRWDTRQMFF
many,TRDV1,CALGEGGYALTAQLFF
NA,TRDV2,CACDIVLGDTRSSWDTRQMFF
few,TRDV2,CACDTGGITWDTRQMFF
many,TRDV2,CACDTVLGALSWDTRQMFF
NA,TRDV2,CACDTGGYWSWDTRQMFF
NA,TRDV2,CACDTAGYKGYTDKLIF
NA,TRDV1,CALGELSGGYAQAAQLFF
NA,TRDV2,CACDTGGYPTDKLIF
NA,TRDV2,CACDYWGAPSWDTRQMFF
NA,TRDV2,CACDPMGASHSWDTRQMFF
few,TRDV2,CACDRLGASSWDTRQMFF
NA,TRDV2,CACDTWGTPPTWDTRQMFF
NA,TRDV2,CACDTLVLGDSSWYTRQMFF
few,TRDV2,CACDKLGDPWDTRQMFF
NA,TRDV2,CACDTISTGGSWDTRQMFF
NA,TRDV2,CACDAVLGDLSSWDTRQMFF
NA,TRDV2,CACDTVSYPPWDTRQMFF
few,TRAV29/DV5,CSVLLCSKRETSSWDTRLMFF
NA,TRDV1,CALGEKEWLQDTRGKLIF
many,TRDV2,CACDTWGTSWDTRQMFF
NA,TRDV2,CACDTVQGGSSWDTRQMFF
NA,TRDV2,CACDTVGDPSSWDTRQMFF
NA,TRDV2,CACDTLSGTGDYKGSWDTRQMFF
few,TRDV2,CACDTLTGGYGSSWDTRQMFF
few,TRDV2,CACDTLGDTSWDTRQMFF
few,TRDV2,CACDRGSWDTRQMFF
large,TRDV2,CACDILGDTTAQLFF
medium-sized,TRDV2,CACDTGGYLSSWDTRQMFF
few,TRDV2,CACDALTGDYTDKLIF
few,TRDV2,CARDTLGDTTAQLFF